This T cell receptor beta chain appears in the sequencing data of a study of PD-1 blockade in classical Hodgkin lymphoma. Only in-frame clones appear in the TCRdb table, and some are missing; sequencing was by immunoSEQ multiplex PCR. The table includes 13,000 to 15,000 clones, approximately 77% detected once. Every patient was affected by relapse after autologous stem cell transplantation, while exposure to brentuximab vedotin was not uniform. The CDR3 runs to 15 residues. Germline CDR1 reads SGHNT; CDR2 reads YYREEE (reference sequence). Unmatched junction bases numbered 7, after V lost 2 bases and J lost 5 bases. This clone showed up just once.

The V gene is TRBV5-4, the J gene TRBJ2-5; 9 bases align to TRBD2. The source was peripheral blood mononuclear cells (PBMCs), collected at baseline. This TCR was recovered from a human donor with classical Hodgkin lymphoma. CDR3 sequence: CASSFAPLAGETQYF. DNA for the CDR3: TGTGCCAGCAGCTTCGCCCCCCTAGCGGGGGAGACCCAGTACTTC.